This is a list of T cell receptor beta chains from one sample in a study of blood T cell repertoires in COVID-19. The assay was immunoSEQ multiplex PCR, and TCRdb's table has in-frame clones only and misses some. Among tens of thousands of clones listed, about 80% were seen once. The sequencing sample was made of peripheral blood. These receptors originate from a man between 70 and 80 years old with active or convalescent COVID-19. Each CDR3 is given with its conserved first and last residue. Each record gives: V gene, clone size, J gene, D gene, CDR3 DNA, CDR3 protein. A D gene is named only where the DNA matches it firmly. Size tells how often a clone was seen (once, few, many) or the class of an expanded clone, and some rows leave it out.

TRBV30	NA	TRBJ2-7	TRBD1	TGTGCCTGGAAAAGAGGACAGGGTATGGACGAGCAGTACTTC	CAWKRGQGMDEQYF
TRBV13	NA	TRBJ2-2	NA	TGTGCCAGCAGCCACGGCGGCAGATCGGTCACCGGGGAGCTGTTTTTT	CASSHGGRSVTGELFF
TRBV6-5	NA	TRBJ1-1	NA	TGTGCCAGCAGTTACTCGTTCACGGGAACTGAAGCTTTCTTT	CASSYSFTGTEAFF
TRBV5-1	NA	TRBJ1-3	NA	TGCGCCAGCAGCTTGGACGTCGTCAGTGCTGGAAACACCATATATTTT	CASSLDVVSAGNTIYF
TRBV27	NA	TRBJ2-1	NA	TGTGCCAGCAGTCCGGACTTTCCCTACAATGAGCAGTTCTTC	CASSPDFPYNEQFF
TRBV28	NA	TRBJ2-1	TRBD2	TGTGCCAGCAGGAGCGGGGTGGGCTCCTACAATGAGCAGTTCTTC	CASRSGVGSYNEQFF
TRBV6-5	NA	TRBJ2-7	TRBD2	TGTGCCAGCAGTAAACTAGCGGGGTATTACGAGCAGTACTTC	CASSKLAGYYEQYF
TRBV7-9	NA	TRBJ1-2	NA	TGTGCAACTAGGATTGGGGGCAGGGATGGCTACACCTTC	CATRIGGRDGYTF
TRBV14	once	TRBJ2-1	NA	TGTGCCAGCAGCCATATTTCGGGGCGGGGAACATACAATGAGCAGTTCTTC	CASSHISGRGTYNEQFF
TRBV3-1/TRBV3-2	NA	TRBJ1-4	NA	TGTGCCAGCAGCAAGTCAGGGTCTGGTGGGGAAAAACTGTTTTTT	CASSKSGSGGEKLFF
TRBV4-1	NA	TRBJ1-1	TRBD1	TGCGCCAGCAGCCAAATTGAGGGGGCGCTGACTTTCTTT	CASSQIEGALTFF
TRBV28	NA	TRBJ2-7	TRBD1	TGTGCCACCCATGATGGACAGGCCAGCAACTACGAGCAGTACTTC	CATHDGQASNYEQYF
TRBV9	NA	TRBJ2-7	NA	TGTGCCAGCAGCCCTCCCAACGGCTACGAGCAGTACTTC	CASSPPNGYEQYF
TRBV7-6	once	TRBJ2-7	TRBD1	TGTGCCAGCACCCAGGGACAGGCCTCCCGGGAGCAGTACTTC	CASTQGQASREQYF
TRBV2	NA	TRBJ1-1	NA	TGTGCCAGCCGTTGGGGGGAAAACACTGAAGCTTTCTTT	CASRWGENTEAFF
TRBV28	NA	TRBJ1-2	NA	TGTGCCAGCACTCCCGGGGGGCGCCGGCATGGCTACACCTTC	CASTPGGRRHGYTF
TRBV9	NA	TRBJ2-7	TRBD1	TGTGCCAGCAGCGTCCGGACAGGGGGTGGCGAGCAGTACTTC	CASSVRTGGGEQYF
TRBV19	NA	TRBJ1-1	TRBD1	TGTGCCAGTTGTGGGACAGGGGGCTCAGTGGGAACTGAAGCTTTCTTT	CASCGTGGSVGTEAFF
TRBV7-8	NA	TRBJ1-1	TRBD1	TGTGCCAGCAGCTCAAGACAGGGGGGAACTGAAGCTTTCTTT	CASSSRQGGTEAFF
TRBV14	NA	TRBJ1-2	TRBD1	TGTGCCAGCAGCCAAAACAGGGGGTATGGCTACACCTTC	CASSQNRGYGYTF
TRBV19	NA	TRBJ1-5	TRBD1	TGTGCCAGTAGTATAACTAGGTCGTCGGGACAGGGTAGCAATCAGCCCCAGCATTTT	CASSITRSSGQGSNQPQHF
TRBV5-1	NA	TRBJ2-1	TRBD1	TGCGCCAGCTCACGACAGGGGGACTCCTACAATGAGCAGTTCTTC	CASSRQGDSYNEQFF
TRBV11-1	NA	TRBJ2-1	TRBD2	TGTGCCAGCACTCCCGGGGGGGAGCGGAGGAATGAGCAGTTCTTC	CASTPGGERRNEQFF
TRBV11-1	NA	TRBJ2-2	NA	TGTGCCAGCAGCTTAGCGGGGGCAATCGCCGGGGAGCTGTTTTTT	CASSLAGAIAGELFF
TRBV30	NA	TRBJ1-6	NA	TGTGCCTGGGACAGTGCCCATAATTCACCCCTCCACTTT	CAWDSAHNSPLHF
TRBV2	NA	TRBJ2-2	TRBD2	TGTGCCAGCAGTGTTTTTCCGGGACTAGCGGACACCGGGGAGCTGTTTTTT	CASSVFPGLADTGELFF
TRBV28	NA	TRBJ1-6	NA	TGTGCCAGCAGTTCCGCCAGCGTGTATTCACCCCTCCACTTT	CASSSASVYSPLHF
TRBV28	NA	TRBJ1-2	NA	TGTGCCAGCAGTCCAACGGACAACTTCTCCTATGGCTACACCTTC	CASSPTDNFSYGYTF
TRBV30	NA	TRBJ1-2	NA	TGTGCCTGGTCCAAAGAGTTACGAGAGGATTTGGGCTACACCTTC	CAWSKELREDLGYTF
TRBV28	NA	TRBJ2-5	NA	TGTGCCAGCGGCCGAGAGACCCAGTACTTC	CASGRETQYF
TRBV10-3	NA	TRBJ2-1	TRBD1	TGTGCCATCAGTGTTGGACAGGGGACTGGCAATGAGCAGTTCTTC	CAISVGQGTGNEQFF